Each of the 32 T cell receptor beta chains below was sequenced from the same sample in a study of beta chain features in type 1 diabetes. Study observations and caveats: The study found moderately but significantly shorter TCRB CDR3s in all four CD4+ subsets of Type 1 diabetes patients.

Investigators reverse transcribed all isolated RNA, so they sequenced expressed TCRB transcripts. The protocol was immunoSEQ multiplex PCR, while the TCRdb copy is restricted to in-frame clones and leaves out a portion. The sample has 150,000 to 180,000 clones; around 10% are singletons. No antigen has been assigned to these receptors. The sequencing input was central memory CD4+ T cells from blood. The source of these receptors is a man aged 25-40 years with type 1 diabetes.

V gene TRBV18 combines with J gene TRBJ2-7; 11 bases align to TRBD2. This CDR3 is built from 14 residues. The germline gives CDR1 KGHSH, CDR2 LQKENI. With V trimmed by 3 bases and J by 4 bases, 2 bases remained unmatched. The CDR3 sequence is CASSPLAGGYEQYF. DNA for the CDR3: TGTGCCAGCTCACCCCTAGCGGGAGGTTACGAGCAGTACTTC.

This clone was seen a handful of times. The genes are TRBV5-4 and TRBJ2-5; tentatively, D is TRBD2 (5 bases). This CDR3 region has 14 residues. The germline V gene encodes CDR1 SGHNT and CDR2 YYREEE (reference sequence). Trimming left V 5 bases short and J 2 bases short, with 13 bases between. This chain's CDR3 is CASRKTGYQETQYF. CDR3 nucleotide sequence: TGTGCCAGCAGAAAAACGGGATATCAAGAGACCCAGTACTTC.

Only a few counts were recorded for this clone. The chain couples TRBV29-1 to TRBJ1-2; the D is unclear. This CDR3 has 14 residues. CDR1 is SQVTM and CDR2 is ANQGSEA in the germline V gene. The germline V and J ends were trimmed by 4 bases and 2 bases, with 14 bases remaining between them. The CDR3 coding sequence is TGCAGCGTTGTTGTCTCGGCAGGAAACTATGGCTACACCTTC. This encodes CSVVVSAGNYGYTF.

The chain uses TRBV27 and TRBJ1-5; 9 bases fit TRBD1. V lost 0 bases to trimming and J lost 2 bases; unmatched junction nucleotides: 17. Germline CDR1 reads MNHEY; CDR2 reads SMNVEV (reference sequence). CDR3 size: 21 residues. The CDR3 DNA is TGTGCCAGCAGTTTATCGAGCTCCGGGACAGGGAGGAGATTTCGCAATCAGCCCCAGCATTTT. Its protein product is CASSLSSSGTGRRFRNQPQHF.

This clone has a handful of counts. The rearrangement uses TRBV4-1 and TRBJ1-4, with 11 positions matching TRBD1. Germline assignment: CDR1 MGHRA and CDR2 YSYEKL. Losses at the gene ends were 3 bases for V and 3 bases for J; bases not matched to a gene: 6. This CDR3 spans 17 amino acids. CDR3: CASSQRTGGAANEKLFF. DNA of the CDR3: TGCGCCAGCAGCCAGCGGACAGGGGGCGCGGCTAATGAAAAACTGTTTTTT.

In its sample, this clone was seen a few times. This chain connects TRBV21-1 to TRBJ2-6; TRBD2 is the table's D call and was not checked against the DNA. TRBV21-1 is annotated as a pseudogene. The CDR3 is 17 amino acids. The CDR3 bases are TGTGCCAGCAGCAAAGGTGGAGTCCCCTCTGGGGCCAACGTCCTGACTTTC. Protein: CASSKGGVPSGANVLTF.

The V and J genes are TRBV28 and TRBJ2-4, with TRBD2 matching over 10 bases. From germline, CDR1 is MDHEN and CDR2 SYDVKM. V lost 2 bases to trimming and J lost 6 bases; unmatched junction nucleotides: 1. The CDR3 loop spans 14 amino acids. CDR3 region: CASSLLAGVNIQYF. In DNA, the CDR3 is TGTGCCAGCAGTTTACTAGCGGGAGTAAACATTCAGTACTTC. The variable domain in full, completed from reference TRBV28 and TRBJ2-4, reads DVKVTQSSRYLVKRTGEKVFLECVQDMDHENMFWYRQDPGLGLRLIYFSYDVKMKEKGDIPEGYSVSREKKERFSLILESASTNQTSMYLCASSLLAGVNIQYFGAGTRLSVL.

This sequence joins TRBV5-1 and TRBJ2-2, with D unclear. CDR3 length: 14 residues. Trimming pared 4 bases from V and 6 bases from J, leaving 13 bases between. In germline, CDR1 is SGHRS, CDR2 YFSETQ. DNA for the CDR3: TGCGCCAGCAGCCGGGTGGCACCCTCCGGGGAGCTGTTTTTT. Its protein product is CASSRVAPSGELFF.

This chain uses TRBV27 with TRBJ2-1; 10 nucleotides align to TRBD1. The CDR3 spans 15 residues. The V and J ends lost 2 bases and 7 bases, in that order; junction bases with no gene match: 5. Germline assignment: CDR1 MNHEY and CDR2 SMNVEV (reference sequence). CDR3 protein: CASSLRQGAANEQFF. The CDR3 DNA is TGTGCCAGCAGTTTACGACAGGGGGCTGCGAATGAGCAGTTCTTC.

This clone has more than one count but fewer than ten. The CDR3 nucleotides are TGTGCCAGCAGGAGACAGGCGAACACCGGGGAGCTGTTTTTT. It translates to CASRRQANTGELFF. The chain employs TRBV2 and TRBJ2-2, with TRBD1 as a possible D gene (6 bases). The germline CDR1 and CDR2 sequences are SNHLY and FYNNEI. V dropped 6 bases and J dropped 0 bases, with 8 bases sitting between them. The length of the CDR3 is 14 residues.

The rearrangement uses TRBV30 and TRBJ1-5; tentatively, D is TRBD1 (6 bases). The CDR3 extends over 13 amino acids. Germline V lookup: CDR1 GTSNPN, CDR2 SVGIG (reference sequence). Trimming removed 3 bases at V and 10 bases at J, with 16 bases between. For the CDR3, the DNA is TGTGCCTGGAGCGGGGTGGGGGGGCAACCCCAGCATTTT. Its translation is CAWSGVGGQPQHF.

The chain couples TRBV7-8 to TRBJ2-7, with 12 bases that match TRBD2. Per germline, CDR1 SGHVS and CDR2 FQNEAQ. This CDR3 region has 15 residues. The V gene end was trimmed by 1 base and the J gene end by 4 bases; junction bases not matched to a gene: 2. This chain's CDR3 is CASSLGTSGIYEQYF. As DNA, the CDR3 is TGTGCCAGCAGCTTAGGGACTAGCGGGATTTACGAGCAGTACTTC.

This chain connects TRBV5-6 to TRBJ2-7, with 9 bases aligning to TRBD1. The CDR3 length is 13 residues. Germline V CDR1 and CDR2: SGHDT, YYEEEE. After removal of 0 bases from V and 6 bases from J, the junction contained 1 base not matched to a gene. CDR3 protein: CASSLDRGPEQYF. CDR3 in DNA: TGTGCCAGCAGCTTGGACAGGGGGCCCGAGCAGTACTTC.

This clone was counted only a few times. This chain joins TRBV19 and TRBJ2-3; D might be TRBD2 (6 bases). V was trimmed by 3 bases and J by 3 bases, leaving 10 bases between them. The V gene's germline CDR1 is LNHDA and CDR2 SQIVND (reference sequence). This CDR3 has 14 residues. CDR3 nucleotides: TGTGCCAGTAGTATGAAGGGGAGGACAGATACGCAGTATTTT. Protein sequence: CASSMKGRTDTQYF.

This clone was counted only a few times. The rearrangement joins TRBV6-5 to TRBJ1-2; D remains unclear. V gave up 6 bases and J gave up 1 base, with 9 bases separating them. CDR1 MNHEY and CDR2 SVGAGI come from the germline V gene. CDR3 length: 13 residues. As DNA, the CDR3 is TGTGCCAGCAGGCCACAAGATAACTATGGCTACACCTTC. Encoded protein: CASRPQDNYGYTF.

This clone was observed a few times. This chain joins TRBV7-2 and TRBJ2-1, with D hard to call. V dropped 1 base and J dropped 1 base, with 8 bases sitting between them. Germline V gene data show CDR1 as SGHTA and CDR2 as FQGNSA. The CDR3 has 15 residues. CDR3 region: CASSLVSESYNEQFF. As DNA, the CDR3 is TGTGCCAGCAGCTTAGTCTCAGAATCCTACAATGAGCAGTTCTTC.

The genes are TRBV7-8 and TRBJ2-2, with 7 bases that match TRBD2. Germline V lookup: CDR1 SGHVS, CDR2 FQNEAQ. The CDR3 is 16 residues long. After removal of 5 bases from V and 1 base from J, the junction contained 7 bases not matched to a gene. The CDR3 protein is CASSRRGGRNTGELFF. The CDR3 DNA reads TGTGCCAGCAGCAGAAGGGGCGGGAGGAACACCGGGGAGCTGTTTTTT.

A few counts support this clone. The gene calls are TRBV7-8 and TRBJ2-1; 9 nucleotides line up with TRBD2. The CDR3 consists of 17 residues. Germline assignment: CDR1 SGHVS and CDR2 FQNEAQ. V lost 1 base, J lost 4 bases, and 8 bases stayed unmatched. The CDR3 loop is CASSLGLVTSGYNEQFF. Here the CDR3 DNA reads TGTGCCAGCAGCTTAGGTCTTGTGACTAGCGGTTACAATGAGCAGTTCTTC.

The CDR3 nucleotides read TGTGCCAGCAGCCGCGGGAGCGAACGGGCTTTCTTT. Protein: CASSRGSERAFF. The rearrangement joins TRBV5-6 to TRBJ1-1; D ambiguous. Trimming cost V 4 bases and J 11 bases, with 15 bases left between them. Germline V lookup: CDR1 SGHDT, CDR2 YYEEEE. This CDR3 comprises 12 residues.

This clone was detected only a few times. The V gene is TRBV29-1, the J gene TRBJ2-1, with TRBD1 matching over 8 bases. Unmatched junction bases numbered 7, after V lost 3 bases and J lost 15 bases. The germline V gene has CDR1 SQVTM and CDR2 ANQGSEA. This CDR3 has 11 residues. CDR3 sequence (DNA): TGCAGCGTTGACAGGGGGCAAGATCCGTTCTTC. It translates to CSVDRGQDPFF.

This rearrangement joins TRBV6-5 to TRBJ2-1; D possibly corresponds to TRBD2 (6 bases). The CDR3 is made up of 15 amino acids. Looked up from germline, CDR1 is MNHEY and CDR2 is SVGAGI. V was clipped by 2 bases and J by 0 bases, with 8 bases between them. The DNA for the CDR3 is TGTGCCAGCAGTTACAGGACTACCTCCTACAATGAGCAGTTCTTC. Its translation: CASSYRTTSYNEQFF.

The V and J genes are TRBV19 and TRBJ1-1; 7 bases are a match to TRBD1. V dropped 6 bases and J dropped 4; count of bases not matched to a gene: 2. CDR1 is LNHDA, CDR2 SQIVND, per germline (reference sequence). The CDR3 spans 12 residues. CDR3 protein: CASRTGITEAFF. DNA of the CDR3: TGTGCCAGTAGGACAGGGATCACTGAAGCTTTCTTT.

A few counts support this clone. The chain recombines TRBV11-3 with TRBJ2-1; a weak D match, TRBD2 (5 bases). The CDR3 extends over 14 amino acids. V gave up 2 bases and J gave up 5 bases, with 10 bases separating them. Germline CDR1 is SGHNT and CDR2 is YENEEA. The CDR3 DNA reads as TGTGCCAGCAGCTTAAGAGGGCAGAACAATGAGCAGTTCTTC. It codes for CASSLRGQNNEQFF.

This clone was counted a few times. The chain links TRBV7-3 to TRBJ2-1, with 7 bases identical to TRBD2. Germline loops: CDR1 SGHTA, CDR2 FQGTGA. The CDR3 spans 15 residues. Trimming cost V 0 bases and J 4 bases; bases outside gene matches: 3. DNA of the CDR3: TGTGCCAGCAGCTTAACGCGGGAGAAGTACAATGAGCAGTTCTTC. The encoded protein is CASSLTREKYNEQFF.

This clone was observed a few times. CDR3 in amino acids: CATGPDRGLNEQYF. DNA for the CDR3: TGTGCCACCGGGCCAGACAGGGGGCTCAACGAGCAGTACTTC. This chain uses TRBV28 with TRBJ2-7; 10 bases are shared with TRBD1. Losses at the gene ends were 10 bases for V and 5 bases for J; bases not matched to a gene: 11. Looked up from germline, CDR1 is MDHEN and CDR2 is SYDVKM. CDR3 length: 14 amino acids.

The V and J genes are TRBV18 and TRBJ2-7, with a possible D match to TRBD2 (6 bases). CDR3 size: 16 residues. V gave up 1 base and J gave up 5 bases, with 18 bases separating them. Per the germline V gene, CDR1 is KGHSH and CDR2 is LQKENI. CDR3 DNA sequence: TGTGCCAGCTCACCACGAAGAGGAGGGACGGGCAACGAGCAGTACTTC. Protein sequence: CASSPRRGGTGNEQYF.

This rearrangement joins TRBV28 to TRBJ1-5; D unresolved. This CDR3 spans 13 amino acids. The V gene lost 4 bases and the J gene lost 3 bases, with 7 bases spanning the gap. In germline, CDR1 is MDHEN, CDR2 SYDVKM. CDR3 amino acids: CASSWANNQPQHF. CDR3 DNA sequence: TGTGCCAGCAGTTGGGCGAACAATCAGCCCCAGCATTTT.

This clone has just a few counts. V usage is TRBV5-1 and J usage is TRBJ1-4; D is ambiguous. CDR3 length: 14 amino acids. Trimming left V 2 bases short and J 8 bases short, with 13 bases between. The germline V gene has CDR1 SGHRS and CDR2 YFSETQ. CDR3 nucleotide sequence: TGCGCCAGCAGCTTTCTCGGGGTCGAAGAAAAACTGTTTTTT. Residues: CASSFLGVEEKLFF.

This chain links TRBV5-6 with TRBJ2-7; the D is unclear. The CDR3 totals 15 residues. Germline V gene lookup returns CDR1 SGHDT and CDR2 YYEEEE. The V gene lost 2 bases and the J gene lost 5 bases, with 17 bases spanning the gap. The CDR3 protein is CASSLIDISLDEQYF. The CDR3 DNA sequence: TGTGCCAGCAGCTTAATCGACATATCACTGGACGAGCAGTACTTC.

The chain joins TRBV4-1 to TRBJ1-1; the D gene is possibly TRBD1 (5 bases). The V gene's germline CDR1 is MGHRA and CDR2 YSYEKL. With 3 bases removed from V and 1 base from J, the gap between germline ends came to 12 bases. This CDR3 has 15 residues. The CDR3 reads CASSHGGAANTEAFF. CDR3 sequence (DNA): TGCGCCAGCAGCCACGGAGGGGCTGCGAACACTGAAGCTTTCTTT.

The gene calls are TRBV19 and TRBJ2-7; no reliable D call. This CDR3 region has 14 residues. Between the trimmed V and J ends, which lost 5 bases and 1 base, there was a span of 12 bases. CDR1 is LNHDA and CDR2 is SQIVND in the germline V gene (reference sequence). Here the CDR3 reads CASSPQRGSYEQYF. The CDR3 nucleotides read TGTGCCAGTAGTCCCCAGCGAGGATCCTACGAGCAGTACTTC.

This clone was detected a few times. The V and J genes are TRBV4-3 and TRBJ2-5; D uncertain. CDR3 length equals 13 residues. CDR1 is LGHNA and CDR2 is YSLEER in the germline V gene. Trimming removed 0 bases at V and 9 bases at J, with 11 bases between. The CDR3 sequence: CASSQDDGEAQYF. DNA for the CDR3: TGCGCCAGCAGCCAAGATGACGGTGAGGCCCAGTACTTC.